A single sample gave rise to the 14 T cell receptor beta chains below, sequenced in a study of shared clonotypes between healthy human individuals. Sequencing was performed with immunoSEQ multiplex PCR; in TCRdb, only in-frame clones are kept and a portion is missing. The sample carries roughly 2.4 million clones, more than 90% recorded once. Sequenced material: naive CD4+ T cells sorted from blood. Described subset: CD45RA+ positively selected. All receptors derive from a man aged 18 to 30 in good health.

In regard to this clone: Other DNA sequences of this sample code for an identical CDR3. The rearrangement links TRBV6-5 to TRBJ1-2; 10 bases match TRBD1. J lost 2 bases, V lost 4 bases, and 4 bases had no gene match. The CDR3 has 15 residues. Germline V gives CDR1 MNHEY, CDR2 SVGAGI. This CDR3 reads CASSSPDRGNYGYTF. The CDR3, as DNA: TGTGCCAGCAGTTCCCCGGACAGGGGGAACTATGGCTACACCTTC.

V gene TRBV6-4 combines with J gene TRBJ2-3; D may correspond to TRBD1 or TRBD2 (7 bases each). The CDR3 is 16 residues long. CDR1 and CDR2 (germline): MRHNA, SNTAGT. Trimming stripped 5 bases from V and 1 base from J, with 16 bases between. The CDR3 coding sequence is TGTGCCAGCAGTCTAAGACAGGGAGGGGGCACAGATACGCAGTATTTT. Its protein product is CASSLRQGGGTDTQYF.

V is TRBV14 and J is TRBJ1-2; D uncertain. CDR1 and CDR2 from the germline V gene are SGHDN and FVKESK. This CDR3 has 13 amino acids. Between the trimmed V and J ends, which lost 1 base and 3 bases, there was a span of 6 bases. CDR3 sequence (DNA): TGTGCCAGCAGCCAAGGCGGATACTATGGCTACACCTTC. Amino acid sequence: CASSQGGYYGYTF.

The chain combines TRBV19 with TRBJ1-5; tentatively, D is TRBD1 (6 bases). The CDR3 loop spans 14 amino acids. The V gene's germline CDR1 is LNHDA and CDR2 SQIVND (reference sequence). Trimming shortened V by 7 bases and J by 3 bases, and 13 bases separated the two germline ends. The CDR3 is CASNGQGSNQPQHF. The CDR3 coding sequence is TGTGCCAGTAATGGGCAGGGGTCCAATCAGCCCCAGCATTTT.

The chain couples TRBV5-1 to TRBJ2-2, with 8 bases identical to TRBD1. The trim removed 4 bases at V and 4 bases at J, leaving 6 bases unmatched. Germline CDR1 SGHRS, CDR2 YFSETQ. The CDR3 loop spans 15 amino acids. For the CDR3, the DNA is TGCGCCAGCAGCCCTAGGGACAGGACCACCGGGGAGCTGTTTTTT. Translating gives CASSPRDRTTGELFF.

V usage is TRBV10-3 and J usage is TRBJ2-7; 9 bases fit TRBD1. In germline, CDR1 is ENHRY, CDR2 SYGVKD. The CDR3 loop spans 16 amino acids. V lost 6 bases to trimming and J lost 2 bases; unmatched junction nucleotides: 11. The CDR3, as DNA: TGTGCCATCAGCGAGCGGGACAGGGTGGGGACCTACGAGCAGTACTTC. Translation gives CAISERDRVGTYEQYF.

J is TRBJ2-5 and V is TRBV19, with a possible D match to TRBD1 (5 bases). There are 14 residues in the CDR3. CDR1 is LNHDA, CDR2 SQIVND, per germline (reference sequence). Trimming took 5 bases from V and 5 from J, leaving 15 bases between them. This CDR3 is CASSPQAGYETQYF. The CDR3, as DNA: TGTGCCAGTAGTCCCCAAGCAGGGTATGAGACCCAGTACTTC. The full variable domain, rest sourced from reference TRBV19 and TRBJ2-5, is DGGITQSPKYLFRKEGQNVTLSCEQNLNHDAMYWYRQDPGQGLRLIYYSQIVNDFQKGDIAEGYSVSREKKESFPLTVTSAQKNPTAFYLCASSPQAGYETQYFGPGTRLLVL.

The chain has TRBV9 and TRBJ2-3, with D possibly TRBD2 on 5 matching bases. The CDR3 runs to 17 residues. The germline V gene has CDR1 SGDLS and CDR2 YYNGEE. V was shortened by 4 bases and J by 2 bases, with 20 bases between the two germline ends. The CDR3 region is CASSPPAVDLTTDTQYF. The DNA for the CDR3 is TGTGCCAGCAGCCCCCCAGCGGTAGACCTTACCACAGATACGCAGTATTTT.

The rearrangement links TRBV5-1 to TRBJ1-1; D not resolved. From germline, CDR1 is SGHRS and CDR2 YFSETQ. The CDR3 consists of 14 residues. Trimming left V 1 base short and J 3 bases short, with 10 bases between. CDR3 nucleotides: TGCGCCAGCAGCTTGTCAACGGCGGACACTGAAGCTTTCTTT. Translated: CASSLSTADTEAFF.

The chain carries TRBV25-1 and TRBJ1-2, with a tentative D call TRBD1 (5 bases). The length of the CDR3 is 16 residues. V was trimmed by 1 base and J by 6 bases, leaving 18 bases between them. Germline CDR1 is MGHDK and CDR2 is SYGVNS. The CDR3 bases are TGTGCCAGCAGTGAATCACGCCCGGCCAGGGTGGATGGCTACACCTTC. Translated, it gives CASSESRPARVDGYTF.

The rearrangement links TRBV9 to TRBJ2-1, with 8 bases lining up with TRBD2. The CDR3 runs 14 residues. V shed 4 bases, J shed 2 bases, and the junction held 2 bases outside the gene matches. Germline V gives CDR1 SGDLS, CDR2 YYNGEE. The CDR3 coding sequence is TGTGCCAGCAGCATCGGGGGGGCCTACAATGAGCAGTTCTTC. Translating it yields CASSIGGAYNEQFF.

The chain employs TRBV4-1 and TRBJ1-2; the match to TRBD1 covers 7 bases. After removal of 3 bases from V and 4 bases from J, the junction contained 11 bases not matched to a gene. Germline CDR1 MGHRA, CDR2 YSYEKL. CDR3 length: 16 residues. The CDR3 coding sequence is TGCGCCAGCAGCCATGATCTTGACAGGGTGATCTATGGCTACACCTTC. Translating it yields CASSHDLDRVIYGYTF.

This rearrangement joins TRBV19 to TRBJ2-7, with TRBD1 identical over 8 bases. Per germline, CDR1 LNHDA and CDR2 SQIVND (reference sequence). This CDR3 is 13 amino acids long. The junction had 6 bases not matched to a gene; V was cut back by 6 bases and J by 5 bases. The CDR3 sequence: CASRPDRGHEQYF. Here the CDR3 DNA reads TGTGCCAGTAGACCAGACAGGGGCCACGAGCAGTACTTC.

V gene TRBV6-4 combines with J gene TRBJ2-5; D might be TRBD2 (5 bases). The CDR3 runs to 12 residues. V shed 6 bases and J shed 5 bases, with 10 bases lying between them. Germline CDR1 reads MRHNA; CDR2 reads SNTAGT. The CDR3: CASRTRRETQYF. The CDR3 nucleotides are TGTGCCAGCAGGACCCGGAGGGAGACCCAGTACTTC.